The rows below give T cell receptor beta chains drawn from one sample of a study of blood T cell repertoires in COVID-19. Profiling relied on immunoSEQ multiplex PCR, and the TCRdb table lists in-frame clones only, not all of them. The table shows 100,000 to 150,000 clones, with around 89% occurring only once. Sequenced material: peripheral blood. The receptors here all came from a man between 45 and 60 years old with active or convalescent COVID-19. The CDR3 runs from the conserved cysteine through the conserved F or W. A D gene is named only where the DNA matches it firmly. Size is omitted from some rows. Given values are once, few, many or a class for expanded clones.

TGTGCCAGCAGCTTGTTACAGGGAAGCAATCAGCCCCAGCATTTT,CASSLLQGSNQPQHF,TRBV5-6,TRBJ1-5,NA,NA
TGCGCCAGCAGCTTGGGGACAGGGATGACTGAAGCTTTCTTT,CASSLGTGMTEAFF,TRBV5-1,TRBJ1-1,NA,TRBD1
TGCGCCAGCAGCTCGACAGGGGGAGGCTATGGCTACACCTTC,CASSSTGGGYGYTF,TRBV5-1,TRBJ1-2,NA,TRBD1
TGCGCCAGCAGCCCGCCGTCGCTAGCGGGGATGGGTGAGCAGTTCTTC,CASSPPSLAGMGEQFF,TRBV4-1,TRBJ2-1,NA,TRBD2
TGTGCCAGCAGCCAAGGCGGCAGGGGGCATCGTCCCCAGCATTTT,CASSQGGRGHRPQHF,TRBV3-1/TRBV3-2,TRBJ1-5,NA,TRBD1
TGTGCCAGCAGTCAACAGGGGGTAAGGGAAAAACTGTTTTTT,CASSQQGVREKLFF,TRBV28,TRBJ1-4,NA,TRBD1
TGTGCCAGCTCCGAGGGGGCACCTCCCTCACCCCTCCACTTT,CASSEGAPPSPLHF,TRBV28,TRBJ1-6,NA,TRBD1
TGTGCCAGCAGTTATAGCGGGGGTTACAATGAGCAGTTCTTC,CASSYSGGYNEQFF,TRBV28,TRBJ2-1,NA,TRBD2
TGTGCCAGCTCACCAGGCAGGGCTGAGACCCAGTACTTC,CASSPGRAETQYF,TRBV18,TRBJ2-5,once,NA
TGTGCCAGCTCACCACTAGTGCCCGGGACAGGCAACACCGGGGAGCTGTTTTTT,CASSPLVPGTGNTGELFF,TRBV18,TRBJ2-2,NA,TRBD1
TGTGCCAGCAGCCAAGGCCCGGGGTTCAATCAGCCCCAGCATTTT,CASSQGPGFNQPQHF,TRBV3-1/TRBV3-2,TRBJ1-5,NA,NA
TGTGCCAGCATCCCCGACCGGGGGGGGATTAATGAAAAACTGTTTTTT,CASIPDRGGINEKLFF,TRBV5-8,TRBJ1-4,NA,NA